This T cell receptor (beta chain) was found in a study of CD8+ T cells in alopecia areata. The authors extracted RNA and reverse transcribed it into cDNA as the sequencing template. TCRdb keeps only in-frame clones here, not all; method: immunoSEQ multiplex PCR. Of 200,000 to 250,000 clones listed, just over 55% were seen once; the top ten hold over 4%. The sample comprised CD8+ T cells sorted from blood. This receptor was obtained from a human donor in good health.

Here the CDR3 reads CASSFDNQPQHF. The CDR3 region has the DNA TGTGCCAGCAGTTTCGACAATCAGCCCCAGCATTTT. The J gene is TRBJ1-5, the V gene TRBV7-9; no firm D call. Germline V gene data show CDR1 as SEHNR and CDR2 as FQNEAQ (reference sequence). This CDR3 spans 12 amino acids. The V end lost 6 bases, the J end lost 3 bases, and 6 bases lay between the germline ends.